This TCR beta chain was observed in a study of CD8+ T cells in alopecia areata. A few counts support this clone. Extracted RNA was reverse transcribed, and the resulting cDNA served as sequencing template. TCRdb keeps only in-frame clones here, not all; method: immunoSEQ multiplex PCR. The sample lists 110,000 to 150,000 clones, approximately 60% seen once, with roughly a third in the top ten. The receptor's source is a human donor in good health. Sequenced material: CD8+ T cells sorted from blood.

The CDR3 loop reads CATSSDRFQYF. CDR3 DNA sequence: TGTGCCACCAGCAGTGACCGATTTCAGTACTTC. The rearrangement uses TRBV15 and TRBJ2-4; D gene uncertain. Trimming took 3 bases from V and 11 from J, leaving 8 bases between them. This CDR3 has 11 amino acids. CDR1 and CDR2 from the germline V gene are LNHNV and YYDKDF (reference sequence).